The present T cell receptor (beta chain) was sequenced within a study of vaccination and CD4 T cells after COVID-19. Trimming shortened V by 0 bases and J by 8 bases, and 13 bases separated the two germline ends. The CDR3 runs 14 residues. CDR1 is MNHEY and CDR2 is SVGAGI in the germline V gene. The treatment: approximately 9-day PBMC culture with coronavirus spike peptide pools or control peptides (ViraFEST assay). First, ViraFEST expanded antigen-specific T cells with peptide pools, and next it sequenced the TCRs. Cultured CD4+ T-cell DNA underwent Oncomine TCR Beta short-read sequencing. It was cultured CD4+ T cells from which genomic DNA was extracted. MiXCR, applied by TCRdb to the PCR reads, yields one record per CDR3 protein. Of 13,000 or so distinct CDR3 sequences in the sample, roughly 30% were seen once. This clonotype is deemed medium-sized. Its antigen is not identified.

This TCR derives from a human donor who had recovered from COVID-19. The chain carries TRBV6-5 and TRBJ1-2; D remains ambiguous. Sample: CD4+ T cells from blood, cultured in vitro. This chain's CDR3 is CASSYSVAQTGYTF. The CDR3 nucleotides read TGTGCCAGCAGTTACTCGGTAGCCCAAACCGGCTACACCTTC.